Sequencing of this T cell receptor beta chain was carried out in a study of identical twins. Study conclusions and caveats: Cross-sectional statistics, not tracking of the same donors, supported the conclusions.

V gave up 7 bases and J gave up 4 bases; unmatched junction bases: 10. Germline V gene data show CDR1 as DFQATT and CDR2 as SNEGSKA (reference sequence). The CDR3 contains 15 residues. TCRdb analysed the 5' RACE reads with MiXCR anew, one entry per CDR3 protein. The table shows about 790,000 distinct CDR3 sequences, with about 20% occurring only once. This clonotype was recorded a few times. Its antigen is not identified. These same data were also listed under a study on T cells expressing NK-cell markers. That paper notes: The study drew TCR beta repertoires from sorted CD3+CD56+NKG2C+, CD3+CD56+NKG2C- and CD3+CD56-NKG2C+ T cells.

The rearrangement joins TRBV20-1 to TRBJ2-7, with 13 positions matching TRBD2. The TCR comes from a woman between 18 and 29 years old in good health. Sequenced: PBMCs. The CDR3 loop reads CSVPTGLAGIYEQYF. DNA for the CDR3: TGCAGTGTCCCAACGGGACTAGCGGGAATATACGAGCAGTACTTC.